This TCR beta chain was retrieved from a study of T cell responses to AZD1222 COVID-19 vaccine. Notes on the study in general: Donors were mostly white British, more females; clonal diversity possibly underestimated.

About this clone: Its target is unknown.

Profiling relied on immunoSEQ multiplex PCR, and the TCRdb table lists in-frame clones only, not all of them. Of 50,000 to 70,000 clones listed, more than 70% were seen once; the top ten hold about 21%. This sequence originates from an adult in good health. The sequencing here drew on peripheral blood, taken on day 0 of MenACWY control vaccination.

CDR3 bases: TGTGCCAGCAGTGGGACTAGCGGGAGGTTAGATACGCAGTATTTT. This encodes CASSGTSGRLDTQYF. The chain uses TRBV28 and TRBJ2-3; TRBD2 matches at 15 bases. CDR1 and CDR2 from the germline V gene are MDHEN and SYDVKM. The CDR3 consists of 15 residues. The ends lost 5 bases at V and 5 bases at J; junction bases unmatched: 2.